This section outlines one T cell receptor beta chain sequence together with its context. Its antigen is currently unknown. This record comes from a study of shared clonotypes between healthy human individuals. The CDR3 runs to 15 residues. In germline, CDR1 is SNHLY, CDR2 FYNNEI. Trimming removed 6 bases from V and 4 bases from J; junction bases left unmatched: 10. Only in-frame clones appear in the TCRdb table, and some are missing; sequencing was by immunoSEQ multiplex PCR. Among fewer than 600,000 clones listed, roughly four fifths were seen once. Study-level results: Only a few donors were included, so the genetic and exposure-history diversity represented was limited.

Sequenced sample: PBMCs. The receptor comes from a woman aged 40 to 49 in good health. Some clones in this sample may be carry-over from other donors' samples. The chain links TRBV2 to TRBJ2-3; 7 bases map to TRBD1. The CDR3 is CASRTTGVLPDTQYF. The CDR3 DNA reads TGTGCCAGCAGAACAACAGGGGTACTGCCAGATACGCAGTATTTT.